Listed here is a single T cell receptor (beta chain). The data were taken from a study of regulatory T cells in long-lasting Graves disease. The CDR3 loop spans 15 amino acids. The J segment lost 4 bases and the V segment lost 4 bases, leaving 6 bases of the junction unmatched. Germline V gene data show CDR1 as MNHEY and CDR2 as SMNVEV (reference sequence). Researchers made TCR beta libraries by using iRepertoire HTBI primers and running Arm-PCR on CDR3 regions. TCRdb fed the multiplex PCR reads into MiXCR, producing one record per CDR3 protein. The sample records about 430,000 distinct CDR3 sequences, 21% being singletons. Specified time point: persistent/refractory GD, antithyroid drugs over 5 years with positive TRAb. RNA extracted from PBMCs served as the sequencing template.

The chain employs TRBV27 and TRBJ2-2, with 7 bases fitting TRBD1. The receptor's source is a female donor with Graves disease. Sequenced here: peripheral blood mononuclear cells (PBMCs), sampled when the disease was refractory, from a patient treated with antithyroid drugs. CDR3 sequence: CASSSTGKGTGELFF. The CDR3 DNA is TGTGCCAGCAGTTCGACAGGGAAGGGCACCGGGGAGCTGTTTTTT.